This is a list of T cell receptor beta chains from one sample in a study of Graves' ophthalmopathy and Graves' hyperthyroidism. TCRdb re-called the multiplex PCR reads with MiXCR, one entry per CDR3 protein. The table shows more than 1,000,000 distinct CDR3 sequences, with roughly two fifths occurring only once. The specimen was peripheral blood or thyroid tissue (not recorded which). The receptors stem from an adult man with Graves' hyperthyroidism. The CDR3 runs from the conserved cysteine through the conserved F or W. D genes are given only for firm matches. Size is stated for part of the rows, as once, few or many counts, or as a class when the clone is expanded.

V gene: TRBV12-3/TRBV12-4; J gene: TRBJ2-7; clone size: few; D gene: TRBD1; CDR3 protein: CASSEGDRAYEQYF; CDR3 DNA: TGTGCCAGCAGTGAAGGGGACAGGGCCTACGAGCAGTACTTC
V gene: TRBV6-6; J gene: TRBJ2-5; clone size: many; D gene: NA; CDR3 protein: CASRAKETQYF; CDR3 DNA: TGTGCCAGCAGAGCCAAGGAGACCCAGTACTTC
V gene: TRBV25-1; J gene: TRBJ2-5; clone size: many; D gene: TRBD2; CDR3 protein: CASSGTPLAGGPKETQYF; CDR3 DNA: TGTGCCAGCAGTGGAACCCCACTAGCGGGAGGGCCGAAAGAGACCCAGTACTTC
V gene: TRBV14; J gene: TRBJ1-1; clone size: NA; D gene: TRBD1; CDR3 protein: CASSHLLGQGPEAFF; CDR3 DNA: TGTGCCAGCAGTCACCTTCTAGGACAGGGACCTGAAGCTTTCTTT
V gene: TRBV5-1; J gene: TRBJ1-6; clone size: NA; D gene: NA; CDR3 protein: CASRGAPDSSFSPLHF; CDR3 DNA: TGCGCCAGTAGGGGAGCCCCGGACAGTTCGTTTTCACCCCTCCACTTT
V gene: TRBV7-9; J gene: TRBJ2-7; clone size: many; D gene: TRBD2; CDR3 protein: CASSYAGGGTSYEQYF; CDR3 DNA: TGTGCCAGCAGCTACGCGGGAGGCGGGACTTCCTACGAGCAGTACTTC
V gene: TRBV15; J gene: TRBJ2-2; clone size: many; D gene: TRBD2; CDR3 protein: CATSRTSAYTGELFF; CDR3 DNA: TGTGCCACCAGCAGAACTAGCGCCTACACCGGGGAGCTGTTTTTT
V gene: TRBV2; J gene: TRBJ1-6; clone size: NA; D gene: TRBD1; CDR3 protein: CASGDRGRSPLHF; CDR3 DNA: TGTGCCAGCGGCGACAGGGGGCGTTCACCCCTCCACTTT
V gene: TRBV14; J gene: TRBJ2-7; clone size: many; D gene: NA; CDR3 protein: CASSQGWDRQYF; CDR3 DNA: TGTGCCAGCAGCCAAGGGTGGGATCGGCAGTACTTC
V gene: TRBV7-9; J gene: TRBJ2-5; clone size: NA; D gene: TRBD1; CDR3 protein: CASSRTTGGDSPRETQYF; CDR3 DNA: TGTGCCAGCAGCCGAACAACAGGGGGCGATTCCCCCCGAGAGACCCAGTACTTC
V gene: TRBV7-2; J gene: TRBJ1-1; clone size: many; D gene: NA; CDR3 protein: CASSYGPGGNTEAFF; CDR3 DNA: TGTGCCAGCAGCTACGGACCCGGGGGGAACACTGAAGCTTTCTTT
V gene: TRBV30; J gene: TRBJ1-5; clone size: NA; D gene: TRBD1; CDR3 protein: CAWSTRQGEQPQHF; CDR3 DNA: TGTGCCTGGAGTACGCGACAGGGGGAACAGCCCCAGCATTTT
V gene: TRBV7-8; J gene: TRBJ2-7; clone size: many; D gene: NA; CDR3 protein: CASSSQGGFYEQYF; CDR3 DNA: TGTGCCAGCAGCTCCCAGGGAGGTTTCTACGAGCAGTACTTC
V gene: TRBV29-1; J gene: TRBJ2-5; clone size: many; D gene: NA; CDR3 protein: CSVWRADQETQYF; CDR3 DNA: TGCAGCGTTTGGAGAGCGGACCAAGAGACCCAGTACTTC
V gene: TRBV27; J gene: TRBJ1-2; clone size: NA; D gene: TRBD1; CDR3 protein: CASRPGQGAYTF; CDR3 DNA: TGTGCCAGCAGGCCGGGACAGGGAGCCTACACCTTC
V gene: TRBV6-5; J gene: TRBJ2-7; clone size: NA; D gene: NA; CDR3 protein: CASSLSRGGTYEQYF; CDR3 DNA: TGTGCCAGCAGTCTCTCTAGGGGGGGTACCTACGAGCAGTACTTC
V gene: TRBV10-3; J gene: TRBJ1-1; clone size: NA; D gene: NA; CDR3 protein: CASSYRTEMLNTEAFF; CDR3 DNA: TGTGCCAGCAGTTACCGGACAGAGATGCTGAACACTGAAGCTTTCTTT
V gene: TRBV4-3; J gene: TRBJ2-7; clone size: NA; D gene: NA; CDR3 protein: CASSQVLDFEQYF; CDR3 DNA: TGCGCCAGCAGCCAAGTCTTGGATTTCGAGCAGTACTTC
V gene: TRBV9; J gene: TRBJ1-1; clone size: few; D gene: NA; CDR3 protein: CASSVTGQPYTEAFF; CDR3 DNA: TGTGCCAGCAGCGTCACGGGACAACCGTACACTGAAGCTTTCTTT
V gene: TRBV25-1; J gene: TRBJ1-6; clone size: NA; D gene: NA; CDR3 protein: CASSWTDNSPLHF; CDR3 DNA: TGCGCCAGCAGTTGGACAGATAATTCACCCCTCCACTTT
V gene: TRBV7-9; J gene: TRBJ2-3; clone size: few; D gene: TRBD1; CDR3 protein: CASSQGADTQYF; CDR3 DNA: TGTGCCAGCAGCCAGGGGGCAGATACGCAGTATTTT
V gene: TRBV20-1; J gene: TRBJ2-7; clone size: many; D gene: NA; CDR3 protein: CRAADNSYEQYF; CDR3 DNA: TGCAGGGCTGCGGACAACTCCTACGAGCAGTACTTC
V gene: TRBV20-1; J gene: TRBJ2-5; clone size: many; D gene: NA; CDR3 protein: CSARQIGTQYF; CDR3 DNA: TGCAGTGCTAGACAGATTGGGACCCAGTACTTC
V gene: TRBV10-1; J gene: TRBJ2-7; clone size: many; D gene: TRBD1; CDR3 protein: CASSESGQGIYEQYF; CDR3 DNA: TGCGCCAGCAGTGAGTCAGGACAGGGAATCTACGAGCAGTACTTC
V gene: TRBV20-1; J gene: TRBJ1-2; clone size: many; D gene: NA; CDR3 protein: CSARLARENYGYTF; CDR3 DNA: TGCAGTGCTCGCTTGGCTAGGGAAAACTATGGCTACACCTTC
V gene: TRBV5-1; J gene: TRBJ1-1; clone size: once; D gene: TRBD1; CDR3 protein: CASSAGGQGLKAFF; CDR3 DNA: TGCGCCAGCAGTGCCGGGGGACAGGGGCTTAAAGCTTTCTTT
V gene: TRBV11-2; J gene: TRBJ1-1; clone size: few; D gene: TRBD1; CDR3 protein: CASSWTGGGETEAFF; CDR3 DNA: TGTGCCAGCAGTTGGACAGGGGGCGGAGAAACTGAAGCTTTCTTT
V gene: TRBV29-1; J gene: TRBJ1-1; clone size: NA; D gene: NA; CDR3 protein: CSATLTTGNTEAFF; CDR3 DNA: TGCAGCGCCACCCTTACGACAGGGAACACTGAAGCTTTCTTT
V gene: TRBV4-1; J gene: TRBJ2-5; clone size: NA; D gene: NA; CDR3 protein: CASSQDAQYF; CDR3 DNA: TGCGCCAGCAGCCAAGATGCCCAGTACTTC
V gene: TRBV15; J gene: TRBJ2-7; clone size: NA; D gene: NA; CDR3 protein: CATSRHRLYEQYF; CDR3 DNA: TGTGCCACCAGCAGACACAGGCTTTACGAGCAGTACTTC
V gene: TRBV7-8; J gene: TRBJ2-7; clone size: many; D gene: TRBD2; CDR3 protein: CASSSASGGVTKQYF; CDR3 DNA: TGTGCCAGCAGCTCCGCTAGCGGGGGGGTTACGAAGCAGTACTTC
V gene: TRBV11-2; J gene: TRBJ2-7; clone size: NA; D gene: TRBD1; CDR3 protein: CASSLNWQGASYEQYF; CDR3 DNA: TGTGCCAGCAGCTTAAACTGGCAGGGGGCTTCCTACGAGCAGTACTTC
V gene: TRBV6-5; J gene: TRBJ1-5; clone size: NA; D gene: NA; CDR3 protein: CASSYVSHNQPQHF; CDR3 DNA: TGTGCCAGCAGTTATGTGTCACACAATCAGCCCCAGCATTTT
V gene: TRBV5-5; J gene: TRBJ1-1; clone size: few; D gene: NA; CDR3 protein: CASSLASIGGRTEAFF; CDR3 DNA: TGTGCCAGCAGCTTGGCGTCAATCGGGGGGCGGACTGAAGCTTTCTTT
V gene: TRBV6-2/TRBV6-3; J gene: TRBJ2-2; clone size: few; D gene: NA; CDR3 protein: CASSYSSPRSAVTGELFF; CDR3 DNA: TGTGCCAGCAGTTACTCGAGTCCCCGGAGTGCGGTGACCGGGGAGCTGTTTTTT
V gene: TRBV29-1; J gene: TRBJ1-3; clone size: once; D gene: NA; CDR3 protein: CSVSDYGYTIYF; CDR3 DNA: TGCAGCGTTAGTGACTATGGCTACACCATATATTTT
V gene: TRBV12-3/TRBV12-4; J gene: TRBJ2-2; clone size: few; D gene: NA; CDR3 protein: CATQSTLNTGELFF; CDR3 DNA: TGTGCCACCCAATCAACCCTAAACACCGGGGAGCTGTTTTTT
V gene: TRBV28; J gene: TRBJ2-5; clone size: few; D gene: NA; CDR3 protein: CASNPGLLVQETQYF; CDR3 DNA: TGTGCCAGCAACCCAGGACTGCTAGTTCAAGAGACCCAGTACTTC
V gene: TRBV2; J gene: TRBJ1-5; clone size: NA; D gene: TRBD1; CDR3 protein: CASRRQGRGNHQPQHF; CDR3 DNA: TGTGCCAGCAGACGACAGGGGCGAGGGAACCATCAGCCCCAGCATTTT
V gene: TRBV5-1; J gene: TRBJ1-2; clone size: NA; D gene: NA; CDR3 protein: CASSLETNSYGYTF; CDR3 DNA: TGCGCCAGCAGCTTGGAGACAAATAGCTATGGCTACACCTTC
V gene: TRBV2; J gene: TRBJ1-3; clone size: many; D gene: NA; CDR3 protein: CASSPRPSSGNTIYF; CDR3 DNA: TGTGCCAGCAGCCCGAGGCCCAGCTCTGGAAACACCATATATTTT
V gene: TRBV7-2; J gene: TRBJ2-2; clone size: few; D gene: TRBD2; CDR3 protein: CASSPSGRAAGELFF; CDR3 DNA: TGTGCCAGCAGCCCAAGCGGGAGGGCGGCCGGGGAGCTGTTTTTT
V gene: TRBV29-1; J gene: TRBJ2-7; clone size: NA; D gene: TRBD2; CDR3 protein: CSARDGGGGSYEQYF; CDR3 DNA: TGCAGTGCTAGAGATGGCGGCGGGGGATCCTACGAGCAGTACTTC
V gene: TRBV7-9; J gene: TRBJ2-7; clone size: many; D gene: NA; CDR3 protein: CASSLPSTTYEQYF; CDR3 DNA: TGTGCCAGCAGCTTACCCTCTACCACCTACGAGCAGTACTTC
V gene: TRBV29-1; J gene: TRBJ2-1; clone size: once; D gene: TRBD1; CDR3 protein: CSAVQGNNEQFF; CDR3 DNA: TGCAGCGCCGTACAGGGGAACAATGAACAGTTCTTC
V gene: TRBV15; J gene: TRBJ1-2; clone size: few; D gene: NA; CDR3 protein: CATSGGVSSGNTF; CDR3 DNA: TGTGCCACTAGCGGGGGGGTCAGCTCTGGAAACACCTTC
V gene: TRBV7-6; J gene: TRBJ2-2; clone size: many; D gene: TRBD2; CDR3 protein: CASSLRLVAGRGTGELFF; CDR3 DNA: TGTGCCAGCAGCTTAAGATTGGTAGCGGGACGGGGCACCGGGGAGCTGTTTTTT
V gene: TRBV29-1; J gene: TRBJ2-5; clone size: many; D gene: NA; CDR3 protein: CSDWDGGTQYF; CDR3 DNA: TGCAGCGATTGGGACGGCGGTACCCAGTACTTC
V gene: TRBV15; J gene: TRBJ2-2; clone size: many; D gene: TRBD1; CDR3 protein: CATSRGQGNTGELFF; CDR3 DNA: TGTGCCACCAGCAGAGGACAGGGTAACACCGGGGAGCTGTTTTTT